Each of the 24 T cell receptor beta chains below was sequenced from the same sample in a study of regulatory T cells in long-lasting Graves disease. Time point defined: newly diagnosed GD, antithyroid drugs for less than 3 months. Preparation of the TCR library used RNA extracted from PBMCs. Building of the TCR beta libraries involved iRepertoire HTBI primers and Arm-PCR of CDR3 regions. Via MiXCR, TCRdb re-called the multiplex PCR reads, giving one row per CDR3 protein. The data contain 400,000 to 500,000 distinct CDR3 sequences, less than 20% of them singletons. This sample was shared with a second study, whose subject was T cells in Graves' hyperthyroidism and ophthalmopathy.

Material: peripheral blood mononuclear cells (PBMCs), obtained at new diagnosis, from a patient treated with antithyroid drugs. All receptors derive from a woman in her thirties with Graves disease.

This clonotype showed up many times. The rearrangement links TRBV28 to TRBJ2-7; 8 bases fit TRBD1. The CDR3 consists of 14 residues. Germline lookup yields CDR1 MDHEN and CDR2 SYDVKM. The V and J ends lost 6 bases and 2 bases, in that order; junction bases with no gene match: 6. As DNA, the CDR3 is TGTGCCAGCAGCCGGGACAGGCGGACCTACGAGCAGTACTTC. Translated: CASSRDRRTYEQYF.

Ten or more counts support this clonotype. The rearrangement joins TRBV3-1 to TRBJ1-2, with a weak D call TRBD1 (5 bases). The V and J ends lost 1 base and 6 bases respectively, with 12 bases between them. The CDR3 runs to 14 residues. CDR1 and CDR2 (germline): LGHDT, YNNKEL (reference sequence). CDR3 amino acids: CASSQAAGGDGYTF. The CDR3 DNA sequence: TGTGCCAGCAGCCAAGCGGCCGGGGGGGATGGCTACACCTTC.

This clonotype was found many times. The chain uses TRBV13 and TRBJ2-1, with D unresolved. In germline, CDR1 is PRHDT, CDR2 FYEKMQ (reference sequence). The CDR3 contains 12 residues. With 0 bases removed from V and 12 bases from J, the gap between germline ends came to 9 bases. The CDR3 is CASSLGRGRQFF. CDR3 DNA sequence: TGTGCCAGCAGCTTAGGCCGTGGACGGCAGTTCTTC.

This clonotype was observed many times. V usage is TRBV6-1 and J usage is TRBJ1-5, with D possibly TRBD1 on 6 matching bases. Germline V gene data show CDR1 as MNHNS and CDR2 as SASEGT. This CDR3 is 15 amino acids long. Deletions cut 11 bases from V and 2 bases from J, with 19 bases between. CDR3 sequence (DNA): TGTGCCTGTAACAGAGGGGGGTTGGGCAATCAGCCCCAGCATTTT. Translating gives CACNRGGLGNQPQHF.

V usage is TRBV28 and J usage is TRBJ1-5; perhaps TRBD1 as D (6 bases). V lost 6 bases to trimming and J lost 8 bases, with 14 bases between them. In germline, CDR1 is MDHEN, CDR2 SYDVKM. This CDR3 is 13 amino acids long. For the CDR3, the DNA is TGTGCCAGCAGGGCGACAGGTTGGGAGCCCCAGCATTTT. It yields the protein CASRATGWEPQHF.

This clonotype showed up many times. The gene calls are TRBV7-2 and TRBJ2-5, with 7 nucleotides matching TRBD2. The CDR3 has 14 residues. The V and J ends lost 1 base and 5 bases, in that order; junction bases with no gene match: 4. CDR1 SGHTA and CDR2 FQGNSA come from the germline V gene. CDR3 bases: TGTGCCAGCAGCTTAGGGGGAGGGGTGGAGACCCAGTACTTC. Its protein is CASSLGGGVETQYF. Based on the CDR3 plus reference TRBV7-2 and TRBJ2-5, the full variable domain is GAGVSQSPSNKVTEKGKDVELRCDPISGHTALYWYRQSLGQGLEFLIYFQGNSAPDKSGLPSDRFSAERTGGSVSTLTIQRTQQEDSAVYLCASSLGGGVETQYFGPGTRLLVL.

A note on this clonotype: One end of the junction is discordant with germline, which a read error may explain. This chain connects TRBV7-9 to TRBJ2-3; no reliable D call. Germline V gene data show CDR1 as SEHNR and CDR2 as FQNEAQ (reference sequence). The CDR3 contains 13 residues. CDR3 residues: CASSSDNTDTQCF. CDR3 in DNA: TGTGCCAGCAGCTCAGACAACACAGATACGCAGTGTTTT. Together with reference TRBV7-9 and TRBJ2-3, the CDR3 gives the full variable domain: DTGVSQNPRHKITKRGQNVTFRCDPISEHNRLYWYRQTLGQGPEFLTYFQNEAQLEKSRLLSDRFSAERPKGSFSTLEIQRTEQGDSAMYLCASSSDNTDTQCFGPGTRLTVL.

This clonotype appeared many times. The chain links TRBV30 to TRBJ2-3; D possibly corresponds to TRBD2 (6 bases). This CDR3 spans 13 amino acids. Germline CDR1 GTSNPN, CDR2 SVGIG (reference sequence). Trimming removed 2 bases from V and 3 bases from J, with 9 bases in between. DNA for the CDR3: TGTGCCTGGAGTTGGAGCGGGACAGATACGCAGTATTTT. Encoded protein: CAWSWSGTDTQYF.

This clonotype was seen many times. The rearrangement joins TRBV6-2 or TRBV6-3 to TRBJ1-2; the D gene is possibly TRBD1 (5 bases). In germline, CDR1 is MNHEY, CDR2 SVGEGT. The germline V and J ends were trimmed by 2 bases and 0 bases, with 10 bases remaining between them. This CDR3 has 15 residues. CDR3 residues: CASSYDGGANYGYTF. The CDR3 DNA reads TGTGCCAGCAGTTACGATGGAGGGGCTAACTATGGCTACACCTTC.

This clonotype was found many times. The chain recombines TRBV28 with TRBJ2-3; no firm D call. Germline values: CDR1 MDHEN, CDR2 SYDVKM. The CDR3 sequence is 12 residues long. Between the trimmed V and J ends, which lost 4 bases and 11 bases, there was a span of 13 bases. The CDR3 protein is CASSYLEARQYF. In DNA, the CDR3 is TGTGCCAGCAGTTATCTTGAGGCCCGGCAGTATTTT. Filled out from reference TRBV28 and TRBJ2-3, the complete variable domain reads DVKVTQSSRYLVKRTGEKVFLECVQDMDHENMFWYRQDPGLGLRLIYFSYDVKMKEKGDIPEGYSVSREKKERFSLILESASTNQTSMYLCASSYLEARQYFGPGTRLTVL.

The table lists this clonotype with many counts. The chain is built from TRBV28 and TRBJ2-2; the match to TRBD2 covers 14 bases. CDR1 is MDHEN and CDR2 is SYDVKM in the germline V gene. V trimming: 5 bases; J trimming: 4 bases; junction bases outside the gene matches: 6. The CDR3 length is 17 residues. The CDR3 spells CASSQTSGRESTGELFF. CDR3 nucleotides: TGTGCCAGCAGTCAGACTAGCGGGAGGGAGAGCACCGGGGAGCTGTTTTTT.

The chain joins TRBV20-1 to TRBJ2-7, with unresolved D. CDR1 is DFQATT and CDR2 is SNEGSKA in the germline V gene (reference sequence). V dropped 4 bases and J dropped 3 bases, with 16 bases sitting between them. The CDR3 runs 14 residues. The CDR3 bases are TGCAGTGCTAAAATAAACCTCCTGGGCTACGAGCAGTACTTC. Its protein product is CSAKINLLGYEQYF.

This clonotype was seen a handful of times. The gene calls are TRBV14 and TRBJ2-1, with unresolved D. This CDR3 region has 14 residues. Germline values: CDR1 SGHDN, CDR2 FVKESK. V was shortened by 2 bases and J by 7 bases, with 12 bases between the two germline ends. Written as DNA, the CDR3 is TGTGCCAGCAGCCAAATTCACGGAATGAATGAGCAGTTCTTC. It translates to CASSQIHGMNEQFF. Drawing the rest from reference TRBV14 and TRBJ2-1, the complete variable domain is EAGVTQFPSHSVIEKGQTVTLRCDPISGHDNLYWYRRVMGKEIKFLLHFVKESKQDESGMPNNRFLAERTGGTYSTLKVQPAELEDSGVYFCASSQIHGMNEQFFGPGTRLTVL.

The V call is TRBV20-1, the J call TRBJ2-1, with 8 bases fitting TRBD2. CDR3 length equals 15 residues. With V trimmed by 4 bases and J by 4 bases, 9 bases remained unmatched. From germline, CDR1 is DFQATT and CDR2 SNEGSKA (reference sequence). DNA of the CDR3: TGCAGTGCTAAAAGACTAGCGTTCTTTTACAATGAGCAGTTCTTC. Translating gives CSAKRLAFFYNEQFF.

This clonotype was recorded many times. This sequence joins TRBV24-1 and TRBJ1-2; maybe TRBD1 (6 bases). The length of the CDR3 is 13 residues. Looked up from germline, CDR1 is KGHDR and CDR2 is SFDVKD. V lost 3 bases to trimming and J lost 5 bases, with 9 bases between them. The CDR3 is CATSDRQAYGYTF. The CDR3 DNA follows: TGTGCCACCAGTGATAGACAGGCGTATGGCTACACCTTC.

The J gene is TRBJ2-6, the V gene TRBV28; D call uncertain. Trimming cost V 5 bases and J 0 bases, with 8 bases left between them. CDR3 length: 15 residues. Germline assignment: CDR1 MDHEN and CDR2 SYDVKM. CDR3 region: CASSAHLSGANVLTF. In DNA, the CDR3 is TGTGCCAGCAGTGCACACCTCTCTGGGGCCAACGTCCTGACTTTC.

On this clonotype itself: A much larger clonotype is one base distant, so this may be a read error. The missing conserved phenylalanine or tryptophan at the end of this CDR3 makes a read error likely. The chain links TRBV19 to TRBJ1-1, with 7 positions matching TRBD1. CDR3 size: 12 residues. Trimming took 8 bases from V and 6 from J; bases not matched to a gene: 6. Germline-derived CDR1 and CDR2 are LNHDA and SQIVND (reference sequence). CDR3 DNA: TGTGCCAGTGGCCGGGACAGTTCTGAAGCTTTCTCT. This sequence encodes CASGRDSSEAFS.

This clonotype was detected many times. The rearrangement joins TRBV7-2 to TRBJ1-2; 9 positions match TRBD1. This CDR3 is 14 amino acids long. Germline V gives CDR1 SGHTA, CDR2 FQGNSA. After removal of 1 base from V and 7 bases from J, the junction contained 4 bases not matched to a gene. CDR3 loop: CASSLVATGGGYTF. CDR3 nucleotides: TGTGCCAGCAGCTTAGTGGCGACAGGGGGTGGCTACACCTTC.

On this clonotype itself: It may be a read error: a sequence one base away is much more abundant. A read error is likely, as this CDR3 ends without the conserved phenylalanine or tryptophan. J is TRBJ1-6 and V is TRBV11-2; D unclear. The CDR3 contains 15 residues. V lost 0 bases, J lost 7 bases, and 10 bases lay in between. CDR1 and CDR2 from the germline V gene are SGHAT and FQNNGV. The CDR3 here is CASSLEEGYNSPLHS. CDR3 nucleotides: TGTGCCAGCAGCTTAGAGGAGGGTTACAATTCACCCCTCCACTCT.

Note on this clonotype: It may be a read error: a sequence one base away is much more abundant. The V and J genes are TRBV18 and TRBJ1-3; D not resolved. The germline V gene encodes CDR1 KGHSH and CDR2 LQKENI. The CDR3 sequence is 15 residues long. CDR3 sequence: CASSPAASSGNTRYF. For the CDR3, the DNA is TGTGCCAGCTCACCAGCGGCTAGCTCTGGAAACACCAGATATTTT. Variable domain in full (rest from reference TRBV18 and TRBJ1-3): NAGVMQNPRHLVRRRGQEARLRCSPMKGHSHVYWYRQLPEEGLKFMVYLQKENIIDESGMPKERFSAEFPKEGPSILRIQQVVRGDSAAYFCASSPAASSGNTRYFGEGSWLTVV.

The rearrangement links TRBV19 to TRBJ2-7; D assignment may be TRBD1 or TRBD2 (5 bases each). The germline gives CDR1 LNHDA, CDR2 SQIVND (reference sequence). This CDR3 is 12 amino acids long. The V end was cut by 3 bases, the J end by 4 bases, with 7 bases between. The CDR3 DNA is TGTGCCAGTAGTATTGGGACGTACGAGCAGTACTTC. Translated: CASSIGTYEQYF.

On this clonotype: It may be a read error: a sequence one base away is much more abundant. V gene TRBV2 combines with J gene TRBJ2-1, with 10 bases fitting TRBD1. V was clipped by 5 bases and J by 5 bases; unmatched bases: 6. The CDR3 contains 15 residues. Germline CDR1 is SNHLY and CDR2 is FYNNEI. In DNA form, the CDR3 reads TGTGCCAGCAGTTTATCCGGGACAGGGGACAATGAGCAGTTCTTC. It specifies CASSLSGTGDNEQFF.

This clonotype has just a few counts. The J gene is TRBJ2-4, the V gene TRBV5-1; either TRBD1 or TRBD2 may fit D (5 bases each). V dropped 4 bases and J dropped 8 bases, with 22 bases sitting between them. Germline values: CDR1 SGHRS, CDR2 YFSETQ. CDR3 length: 16 amino acids. This CDR3 reads CASSDGTERWGDIQYF. The CDR3 coding sequence is TGCGCCAGCAGCGACGGGACGGAGCGGTGGGGTGACATTCAGTACTTC. The whole variable domain, filled in from reference TRBV5-1 and TRBJ2-4, reads KAGVTQTPRYLIKTRGQQVTLSCSPISGHRSVSWYQQTPGQGLQFLFEYFSETQRNKGNFPGRFSGRQFSNSRSEMNVSTLELGDSALYLCASSDGTERWGDIQYFGAGTRLSVL.

The chain uses TRBV24-1 and TRBJ2-3; D not certain. V shed 5 bases and J shed 3 bases, with 5 bases lying between them. This CDR3 spans 12 amino acids. Germline values: CDR1 KGHDR, CDR2 SFDVKD. The CDR3, as DNA: TGTGCCACCAGTGCCCGGACAGATACGCAGTATTTT. Amino acid sequence: CATSARTDTQYF.